These T cell receptor beta chains were read from a single sample in a study of human T cells and chemical hapten exposure. A single record per CDR3 protein comes from TCRdb applying MiXCR to the RACE reads. The table has about 64,000 distinct CDR3 sequences, roughly 9.6% seen once; the top ten hold roughly 2.3%. The specimen was whole blood, collected in connection with sensitization to the hapten diphenylcyclopropenone (DPC). These receptors were obtained from a woman under 40 with alopecia areata. Some clones in this sample may be carry-over from other donors' samples. CDR3s include the opening cysteine and the closing phenylalanine or tryptophan. D genes are given only for firm matches. Clone size is not always given. Where it is, it says once, few, many or a class for expanded clones.

clone_size	d_call	v_call	j_call	cdr3_length	cdr3_nt	cdr3_aa
-	-	TRBV2	TRBJ1-2	12	TGTGCCAGCAGTTTTGAAATCCGGGGCTACACCTTC	CASSFEIRGYTF
many	-	TRBV20-1	TRBJ2-3	13	TGCAGTGCTCTAGACCTAGCTGCAGATACGCAGTATTTT	CSALDLAADTQYF
few	-	TRBV4-3	TRBJ2-6	18	TGCGCCAGCAGCCAAGACTACCCTACCAACTCTGGGGCCAACGTCCTGACTTTC	CASSQDYPTNSGANVLTF
many	-	TRBV28	TRBJ2-7	18	TGTGCCAGCACCCCTTTAGGGGGGGCCCCTGATAGCTCCTACGAGCAGTACTTC	CASTPLGGAPDSSYEQYF
few	-	TRBV28	TRBJ2-3	13	TGTGCCAGCCAGCGGTCCCACACAGATACGCAGTATTTT	CASQRSHTDTQYF
-	TRBD1	TRBV7-3	TRBJ1-1	13	TGTACCAGCAGCTGGACAGGGGGCTCTGAAGCTTTCTTT	CTSSWTGGSEAFF
few	-	TRBV7-2	TRBJ2-7	16	TGTGCCAGCAGCTTAAGGGGAGGGGACAGGATCTACGAGCAGTACTTC	CASSLRGGDRIYEQYF
many	-	TRBV11-3	TRBJ2-5	16	TGTGCCAGCAGCTTACCGACACGCCGTCGGGAAGAGACCCAGTACTTC	CASSLPTRRREETQYF
many	-	TRBV10-1	TRBJ1-1	17	TGCGCCAGCAGGAGGCGGAAAACAGGGATGGGGAACACTGAAGCTTTCTTT	CASRRRKTGMGNTEAFF
-	-	TRBV11-3	TRBJ2-1	14	TGTGCCAGCAGCTCCCCCGGCAGGGCCCATGAGCAGTTCTTC	CASSSPGRAHEQFF
-	-	TRBV20-1	TRBJ1-2	14	TGCAGTGCTAGAACCGGGACATCCTTCGGGGGCTACACCTTC	CSARTGTSFGGYTF
-	TRBD1	TRBV28	TRBJ2-5	16	TGTGCCAGCAGTTTCGCGAGGGACAGCTACCAAGAGACCCAGTACTTC	CASSFARDSYQETQYF
-	TRBD2	TRBV13	TRBJ2-7	15	TGTGCCAGCAGCCAAAGCGGGGCCAGCTCCTACGAGCAGTACTTC	CASSQSGASSYEQYF
few	TRBD2	TRBV20-1	TRBJ2-3	14	TGCAGTGCTAGAGGGCGGGGAGGGTACGATACGCAGTATTTT	CSARGRGGYDTQYF